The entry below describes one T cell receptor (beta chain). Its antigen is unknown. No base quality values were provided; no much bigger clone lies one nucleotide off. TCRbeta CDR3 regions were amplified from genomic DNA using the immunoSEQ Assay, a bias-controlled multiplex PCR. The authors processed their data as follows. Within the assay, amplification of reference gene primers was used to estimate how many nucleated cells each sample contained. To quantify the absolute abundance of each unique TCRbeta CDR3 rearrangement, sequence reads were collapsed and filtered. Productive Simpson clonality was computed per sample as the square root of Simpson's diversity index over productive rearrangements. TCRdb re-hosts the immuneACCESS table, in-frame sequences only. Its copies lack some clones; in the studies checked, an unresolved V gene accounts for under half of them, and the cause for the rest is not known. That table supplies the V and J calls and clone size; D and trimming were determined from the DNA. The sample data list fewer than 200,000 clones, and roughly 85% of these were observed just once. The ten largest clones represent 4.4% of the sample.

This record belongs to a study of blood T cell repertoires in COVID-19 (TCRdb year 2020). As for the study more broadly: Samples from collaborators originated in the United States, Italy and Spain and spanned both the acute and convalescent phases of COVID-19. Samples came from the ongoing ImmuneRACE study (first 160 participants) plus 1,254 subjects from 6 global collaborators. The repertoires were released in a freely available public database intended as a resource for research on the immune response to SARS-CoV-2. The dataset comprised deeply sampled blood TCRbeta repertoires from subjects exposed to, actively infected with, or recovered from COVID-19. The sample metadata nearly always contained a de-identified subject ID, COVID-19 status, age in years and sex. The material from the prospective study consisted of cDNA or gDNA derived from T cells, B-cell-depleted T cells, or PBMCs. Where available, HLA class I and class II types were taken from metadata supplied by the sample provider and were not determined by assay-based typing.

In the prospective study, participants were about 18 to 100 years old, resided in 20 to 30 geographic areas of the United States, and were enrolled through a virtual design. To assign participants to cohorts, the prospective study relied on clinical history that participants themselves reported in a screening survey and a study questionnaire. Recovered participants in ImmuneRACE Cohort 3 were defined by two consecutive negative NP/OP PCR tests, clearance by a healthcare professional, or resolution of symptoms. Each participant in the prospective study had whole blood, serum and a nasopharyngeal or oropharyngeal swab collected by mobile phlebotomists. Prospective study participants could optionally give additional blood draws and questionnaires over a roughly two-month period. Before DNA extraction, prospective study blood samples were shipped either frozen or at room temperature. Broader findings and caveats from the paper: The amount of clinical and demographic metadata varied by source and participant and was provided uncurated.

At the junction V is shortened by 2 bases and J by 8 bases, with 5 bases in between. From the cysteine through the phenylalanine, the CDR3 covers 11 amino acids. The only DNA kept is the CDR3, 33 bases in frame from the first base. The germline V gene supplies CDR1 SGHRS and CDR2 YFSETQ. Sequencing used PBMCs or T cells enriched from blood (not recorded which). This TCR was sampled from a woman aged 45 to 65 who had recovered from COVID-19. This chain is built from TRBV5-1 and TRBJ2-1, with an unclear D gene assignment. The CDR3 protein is CASSFADEQFF. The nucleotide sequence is TGCGCCAGCAGCTTTGCGGATGAGCAGTTCTTC. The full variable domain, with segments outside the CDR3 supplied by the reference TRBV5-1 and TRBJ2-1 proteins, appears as KAGVTQTPRYLIKTRGQQVTLSCSPISGHRSVSWYQQTPGQGLQFLFEYFSETQRNKGNFPGRFSGRQFSNSRSEMNVSTLELGDSALYLCASSFADEQFFGPGTRLTVL.